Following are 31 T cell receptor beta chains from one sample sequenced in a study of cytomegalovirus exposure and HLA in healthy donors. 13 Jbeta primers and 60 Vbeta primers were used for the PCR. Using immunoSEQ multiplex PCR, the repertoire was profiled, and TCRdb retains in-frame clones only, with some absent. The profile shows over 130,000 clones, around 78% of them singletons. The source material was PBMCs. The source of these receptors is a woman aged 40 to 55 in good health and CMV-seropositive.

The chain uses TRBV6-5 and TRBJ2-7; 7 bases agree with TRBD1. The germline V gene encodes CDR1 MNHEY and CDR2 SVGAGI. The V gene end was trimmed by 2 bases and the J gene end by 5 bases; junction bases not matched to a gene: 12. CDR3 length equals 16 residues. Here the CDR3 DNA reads TGTGCCAGCAGTTACGCAGGACAGGCCGTGTGGCACGAGCAGTACTTC. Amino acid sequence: CASSYAGQAVWHEQYF.

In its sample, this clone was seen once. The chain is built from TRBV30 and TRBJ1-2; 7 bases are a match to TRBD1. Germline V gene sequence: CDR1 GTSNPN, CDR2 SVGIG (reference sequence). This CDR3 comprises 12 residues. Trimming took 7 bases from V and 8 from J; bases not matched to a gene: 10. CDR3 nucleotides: TGTGCCTCCACAGGGGAGGTCGGCGGCTACACCTTC. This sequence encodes CASTGEVGGYTF.

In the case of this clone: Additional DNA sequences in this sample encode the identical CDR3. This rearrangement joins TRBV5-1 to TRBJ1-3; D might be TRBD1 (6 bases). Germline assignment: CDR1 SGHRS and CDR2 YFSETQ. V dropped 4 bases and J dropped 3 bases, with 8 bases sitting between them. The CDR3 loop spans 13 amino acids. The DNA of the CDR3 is TGCGCCAGCAGCCTGGACAGTGGAAACACCATATATTTT. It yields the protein CASSLDSGNTIYF.

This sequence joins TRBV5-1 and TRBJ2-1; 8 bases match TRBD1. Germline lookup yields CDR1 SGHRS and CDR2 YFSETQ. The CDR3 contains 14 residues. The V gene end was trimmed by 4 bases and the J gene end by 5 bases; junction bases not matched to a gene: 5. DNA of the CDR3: TGCGCCAGCAGCGTTCAGGGGGCGCACAATGAGCAGTTCTTC. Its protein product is CASSVQGAHNEQFF.

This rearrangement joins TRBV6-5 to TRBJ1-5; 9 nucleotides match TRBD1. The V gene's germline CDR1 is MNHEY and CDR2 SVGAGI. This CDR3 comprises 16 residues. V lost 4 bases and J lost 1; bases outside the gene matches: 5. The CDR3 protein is CASSWTGVLSNQPQHF. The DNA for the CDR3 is TGTGCCAGCAGTTGGACAGGGGTCCTCAGCAATCAGCCCCAGCATTTT.

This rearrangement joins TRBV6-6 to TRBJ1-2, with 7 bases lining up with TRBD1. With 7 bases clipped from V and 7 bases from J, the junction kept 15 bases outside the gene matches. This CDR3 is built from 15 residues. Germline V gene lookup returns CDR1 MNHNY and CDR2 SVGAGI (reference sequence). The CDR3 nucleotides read TGTGCCAGCAACGAACCCGGGACAGCGTCGCTTGGCTACACCTTC. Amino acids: CASNEPGTASLGYTF.

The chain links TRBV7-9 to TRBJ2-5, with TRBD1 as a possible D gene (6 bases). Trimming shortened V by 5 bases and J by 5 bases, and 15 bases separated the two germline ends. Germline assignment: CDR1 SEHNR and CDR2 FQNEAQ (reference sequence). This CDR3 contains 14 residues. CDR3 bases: TGTGCCAGCAGCACCGAACAGGGCATCGAGACCCAGTACTTC. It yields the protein CASSTEQGIETQYF.

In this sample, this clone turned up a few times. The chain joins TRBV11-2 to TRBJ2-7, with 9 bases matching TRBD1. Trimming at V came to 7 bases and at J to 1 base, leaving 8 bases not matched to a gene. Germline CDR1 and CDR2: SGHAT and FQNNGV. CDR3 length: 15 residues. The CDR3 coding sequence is TGTGCCAGCAAAAATCCCGGGACAGGGTCCTACGAGCAGTACTTC. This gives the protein CASKNPGTGSYEQYF.

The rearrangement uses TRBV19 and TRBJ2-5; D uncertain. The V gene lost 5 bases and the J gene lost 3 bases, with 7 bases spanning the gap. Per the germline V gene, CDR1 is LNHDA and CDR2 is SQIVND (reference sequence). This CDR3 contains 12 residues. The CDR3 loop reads CASSQREETQYF. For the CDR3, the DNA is TGTGCCAGTAGTCAAAGAGAAGAGACCCAGTACTTC.

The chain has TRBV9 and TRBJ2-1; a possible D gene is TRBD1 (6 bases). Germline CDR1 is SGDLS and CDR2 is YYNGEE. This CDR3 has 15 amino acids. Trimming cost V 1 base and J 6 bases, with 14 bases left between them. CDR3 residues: CASSVLGGVGNEQFF. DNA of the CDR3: TGTGCCAGCAGCGTATTAGGGGGAGTGGGCAATGAGCAGTTCTTC.

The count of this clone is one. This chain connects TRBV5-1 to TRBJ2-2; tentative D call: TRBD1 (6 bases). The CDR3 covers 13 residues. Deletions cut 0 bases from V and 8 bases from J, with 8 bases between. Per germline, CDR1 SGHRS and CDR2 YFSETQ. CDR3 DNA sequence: TGCGCCAGCAGCTTGGTTGGGACAGGGGAGCTGTTTTTT. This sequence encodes CASSLVGTGELFF.

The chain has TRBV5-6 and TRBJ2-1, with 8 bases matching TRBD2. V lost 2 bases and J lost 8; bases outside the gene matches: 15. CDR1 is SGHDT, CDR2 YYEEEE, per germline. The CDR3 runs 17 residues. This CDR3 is CASSFWMSGGVRDEQFF. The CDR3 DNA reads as TGTGCCAGCAGCTTCTGGATGTCGGGAGGGGTAAGGGATGAGCAGTTCTTC. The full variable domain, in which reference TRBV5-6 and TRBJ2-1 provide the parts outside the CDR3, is DAGVTQSPTHLIKTRGQQVTLRCSPKSGHDTVSWYQQALGQGPQFIFQYYEEEERQRGNFPDRFSGHQFPNYSSELNVNALLLGDSALYLCASSFWMSGGVRDEQFFGPGTRLTVL.

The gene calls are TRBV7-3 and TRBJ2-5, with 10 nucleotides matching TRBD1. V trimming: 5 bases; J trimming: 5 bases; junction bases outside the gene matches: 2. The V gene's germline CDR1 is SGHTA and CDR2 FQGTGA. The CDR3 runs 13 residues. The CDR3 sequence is CASSKGQGETQYF. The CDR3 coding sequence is TGTGCCAGCAGCAAGGGACAGGGGGAGACCCAGTACTTC. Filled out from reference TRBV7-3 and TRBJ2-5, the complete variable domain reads GAGVSQTPSNKVTEKGKYVELRCDPISGHTALYWYRQSLGQGPEFLIYFQGTGAADDSGLPNDRFFAVRPEGSVSTLKIQRTERGDSAVYLCASSKGQGETQYFGPGTRLLVL.

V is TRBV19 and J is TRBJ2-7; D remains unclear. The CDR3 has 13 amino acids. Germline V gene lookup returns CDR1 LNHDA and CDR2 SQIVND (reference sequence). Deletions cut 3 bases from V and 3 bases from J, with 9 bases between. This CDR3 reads CASSISASYEQYF. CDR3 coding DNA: TGTGCCAGTAGTATTTCGGCTAGCTACGAGCAGTACTTC.

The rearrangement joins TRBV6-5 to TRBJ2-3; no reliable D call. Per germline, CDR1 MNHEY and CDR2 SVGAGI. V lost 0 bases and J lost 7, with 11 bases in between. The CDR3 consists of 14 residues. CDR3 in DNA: TGTGCCAGCAGTTACTCTAAACTGGGCAATACGCAGTATTTT. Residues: CASSYSKLGNTQYF.

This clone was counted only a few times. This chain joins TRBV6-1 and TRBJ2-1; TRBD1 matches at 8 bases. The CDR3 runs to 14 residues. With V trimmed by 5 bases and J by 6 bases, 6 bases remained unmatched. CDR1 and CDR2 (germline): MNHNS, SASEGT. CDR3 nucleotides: TGTGCCAGCAGTAACAGGGGGGAAGGCAATGAGCAGTTCTTC. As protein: CASSNRGEGNEQFF.

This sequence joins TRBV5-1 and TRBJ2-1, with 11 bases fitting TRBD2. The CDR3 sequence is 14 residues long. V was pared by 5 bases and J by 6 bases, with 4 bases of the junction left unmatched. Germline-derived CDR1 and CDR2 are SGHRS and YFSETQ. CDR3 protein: CASRIAGGLNEQFF. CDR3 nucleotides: TGCGCCAGCAGAATAGCGGGAGGGCTCAATGAGCAGTTCTTC.

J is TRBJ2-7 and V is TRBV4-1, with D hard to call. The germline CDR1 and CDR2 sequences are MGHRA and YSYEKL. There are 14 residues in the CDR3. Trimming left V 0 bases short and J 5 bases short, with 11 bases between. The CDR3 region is CASSQDLPRDEQYF. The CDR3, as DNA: TGCGCCAGCAGCCAAGATCTGCCCCGGGACGAGCAGTACTTC.

The CDR3 DNA reads as TGTGCCAGAAGCCCCGGACAGGCGAGAGTCTCGGGACTAGCGGGATTTGTTGAGCAGTTCTTC. Amino acid sequence: CARSPGQARVSGLAGFVEQFF. The chain joins TRBV5-3 to TRBJ2-1; TRBD2 matches 13 bases. TRBV5-3 qualifies as an ORF whose function is uncertain. V lost 4 bases, J lost 9 bases, and 25 bases stayed unmatched. The CDR3 runs 21 residues.

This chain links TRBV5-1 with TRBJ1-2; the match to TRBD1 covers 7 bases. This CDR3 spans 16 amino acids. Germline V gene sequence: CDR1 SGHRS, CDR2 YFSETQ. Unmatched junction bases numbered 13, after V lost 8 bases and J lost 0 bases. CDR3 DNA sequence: TGCGCCAGGGAAGAGGGGGCAGTTCGGGCTAACTATGGCTACACCTTC. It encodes CAREEGAVRANYGYTF. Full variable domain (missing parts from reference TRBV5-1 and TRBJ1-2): KAGVTQTPRYLIKTRGQQVTLSCSPISGHRSVSWYQQTPGQGLQFLFEYFSETQRNKGNFPGRFSGRQFSNSRSEMNVSTLELGDSALYLCAREEGAVRANYGYTFGSGTRLTVV.

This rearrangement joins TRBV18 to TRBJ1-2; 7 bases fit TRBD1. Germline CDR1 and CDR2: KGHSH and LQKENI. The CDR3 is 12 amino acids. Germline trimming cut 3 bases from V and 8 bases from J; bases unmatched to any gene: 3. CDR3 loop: CASSPQTGGYTF. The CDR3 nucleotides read TGTGCCAGCTCACCTCAGACAGGGGGCTACACCTTC.

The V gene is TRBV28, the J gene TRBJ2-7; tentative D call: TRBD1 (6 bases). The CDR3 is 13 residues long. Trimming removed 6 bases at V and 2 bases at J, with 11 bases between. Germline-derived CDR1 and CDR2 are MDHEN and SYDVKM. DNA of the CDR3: TGTGCCAGCAGGTCAGGGGTAACCTACGAGCAGTACTTC. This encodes CASRSGVTYEQYF.

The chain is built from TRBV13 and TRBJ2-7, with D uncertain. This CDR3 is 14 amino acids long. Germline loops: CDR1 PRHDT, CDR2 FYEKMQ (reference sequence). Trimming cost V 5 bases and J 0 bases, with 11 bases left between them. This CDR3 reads CASSLRVSSYEQYF. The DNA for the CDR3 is TGTGCCAGCAGCCTCCGGGTGAGCTCCTACGAGCAGTACTTC.

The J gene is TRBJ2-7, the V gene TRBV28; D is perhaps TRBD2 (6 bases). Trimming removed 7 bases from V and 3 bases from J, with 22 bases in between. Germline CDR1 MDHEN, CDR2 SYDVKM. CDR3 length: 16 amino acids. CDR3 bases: TGTGCCAGCATCTCTTATTTGGGCGGGACGCTCTACGAGCAGTACTTC. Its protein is CASISYLGGTLYEQYF.

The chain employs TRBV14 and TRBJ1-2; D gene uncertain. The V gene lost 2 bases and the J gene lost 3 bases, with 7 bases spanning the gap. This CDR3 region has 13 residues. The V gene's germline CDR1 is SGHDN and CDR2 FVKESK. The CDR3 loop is CASSQLTDYGYTF. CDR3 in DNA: TGTGCCAGCAGCCAACTTACAGACTATGGCTACACCTTC.

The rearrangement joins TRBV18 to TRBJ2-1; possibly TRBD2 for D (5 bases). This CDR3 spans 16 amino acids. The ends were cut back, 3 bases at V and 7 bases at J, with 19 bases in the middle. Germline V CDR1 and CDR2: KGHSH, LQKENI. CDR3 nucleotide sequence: TGTGCCAGCTCACCTCGGGCCGGGTCTAGCAGGAATGAGCAGTTCTTC. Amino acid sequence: CASSPRAGSSRNEQFF.

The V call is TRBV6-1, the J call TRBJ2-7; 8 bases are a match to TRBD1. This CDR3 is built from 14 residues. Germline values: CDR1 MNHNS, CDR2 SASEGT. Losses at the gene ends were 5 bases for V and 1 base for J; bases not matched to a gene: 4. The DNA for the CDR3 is TGTGCCAGCAGTCCGGACAGGGTATCCTACGAGCAGTACTTC. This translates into CASSPDRVSYEQYF.

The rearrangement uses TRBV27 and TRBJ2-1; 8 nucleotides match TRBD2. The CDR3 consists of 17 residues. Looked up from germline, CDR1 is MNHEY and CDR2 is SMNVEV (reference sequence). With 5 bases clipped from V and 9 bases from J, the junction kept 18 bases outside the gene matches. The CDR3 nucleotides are TGTGCCAGCAGTCCAGACCTCGGGACTAGGTTTCTGGGTGAGCAGTTCTTC. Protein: CASSPDLGTRFLGEQFF.

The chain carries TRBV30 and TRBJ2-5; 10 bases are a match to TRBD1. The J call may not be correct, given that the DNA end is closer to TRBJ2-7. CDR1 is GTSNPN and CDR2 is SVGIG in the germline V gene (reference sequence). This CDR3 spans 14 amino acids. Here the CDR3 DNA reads TGTGCCTGTACCCGGACAGGGGGCTCCTACGAGCAGTACTTC. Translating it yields CACTRTGGSYEQYF.

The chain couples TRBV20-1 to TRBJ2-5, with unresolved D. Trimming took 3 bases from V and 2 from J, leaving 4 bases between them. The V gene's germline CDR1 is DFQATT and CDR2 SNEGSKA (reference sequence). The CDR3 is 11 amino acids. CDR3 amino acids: CSASTQETQYF. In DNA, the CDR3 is TGCAGTGCTAGTACTCAAGAGACCCAGTACTTC.

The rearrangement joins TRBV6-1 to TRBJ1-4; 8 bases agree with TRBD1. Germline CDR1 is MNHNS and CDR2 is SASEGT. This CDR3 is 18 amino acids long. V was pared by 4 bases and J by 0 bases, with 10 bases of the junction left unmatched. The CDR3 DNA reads TGTGCCAGCAGTGTTGGCAGGGGGCGTCTTTCAACTAATGAAAAACTGTTTTTT. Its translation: CASSVGRGRLSTNEKLFF.